This record covers a single T cell receptor (beta chain). The antigen is unknown. MiXCR, applied by TCRdb to the 5' RACE reads, yields one record per CDR3 protein. The data hold around 300,000 distinct CDR3 sequences, with roughly 15% observed a single time. The data were taken from a study of T-cell memory formation after mild COVID-19. Overall study results and limits: Contracting clones from day 15 to 85 showed balanced CD4/CD8; later expanders favored CD4+. Researchers found some responding clones in pre-infection memory, a sign that cross-reactive memory joined.

The specimen sequenced was PBMCs or a T cell subset sorted from them (not recorded which). The sequence came from a man aged 18 to 30 who had mild COVID-19 (a few samples of this study predate the infection). Cell type and time point are not known.

The CDR3 region is CASSQDLGDYRADTQYF. CDR3 nucleotide sequence: TGCGCCAGCAGCCAAGATCTGGGGGATTATAGGGCTGATACGCAGTATTTT. The rearrangement joins TRBV4-3 to TRBJ2-3; D may correspond to TRBD1 or TRBD2 (5 bases each). Germline V gene lookup returns CDR1 LGHNA and CDR2 YSLEER. The V gene lost 0 bases and the J gene lost 6 bases, with 19 bases spanning the gap. The CDR3 is 17 residues long.